The 25 T cell receptor beta chains presented below share a single source sample, sequenced in a study of TIL therapy for anti-PD-1-resistant metastatic lung cancer. The libraries were made with immunoSEQ v3. Assay: immunoSEQ multiplex PCR; the TCRdb copy retains only in-frame clones and omits some. The sample lists tens of thousands of clones, about two thirds occurring once. Time point indicated: pre-treatment sample, taken before nivolumab and TIL therapy. Most excised metastases sampled were pleural nodules or supraclavicular lymph nodes. The sample here was tumor tissue, taken at baseline. Source of these receptors: a person between 30 and 80 years old with non-small cell lung cancer.

The chain uses TRBV19 and TRBJ2-7, with D possibly being TRBD1 (5 bases). The CDR3 contains 15 residues. CDR1 LNHDA and CDR2 SQIVND come from the germline V gene (reference sequence). The V gene lost 3 bases and the J gene lost 2 bases, with 14 bases spanning the gap. The CDR3 spells CASSIPRQQPYEQYF. The CDR3 DNA is TGTGCCAGTAGTATCCCAAGACAGCAACCCTACGAGCAGTACTTC.

This chain connects TRBV19 to TRBJ2-2; no definite D call. Germline CDR1 reads LNHDA; CDR2 reads SQIVND (reference sequence). The CDR3 runs to 13 residues. Trimming took 3 bases from V and 4 from J, leaving 6 bases between them. The CDR3 sequence: CASSIQTTGELFF. The CDR3 nucleotides are TGTGCCAGTAGTATCCAAACCACCGGGGAGCTGTTTTTT.

This rearrangement joins TRBV6-1 to TRBJ1-5; possibly TRBD1 for D (5 bases). Trimming stripped 4 bases from V and 2 bases from J, with 21 bases between. Germline CDR1 MNHNS, CDR2 SASEGT. CDR3 length: 18 amino acids. The CDR3, as DNA: TGTGCCAGCAGTGCGAGAAGTGCGGGGGAGAGTGGCAATCAGCCCCAGCATTTT. It codes for CASSARSAGESGNQPQHF.

This clone turned up a few times. The J gene is TRBJ2-3, the V gene TRBV19; a weak D match, TRBD2 (6 bases). This CDR3 contains 15 residues. CDR1 and CDR2 from the germline V gene are LNHDA and SQIVND (reference sequence). The V gene lost 3 bases and the J gene lost 1 base, with 11 bases spanning the gap. The DNA of the CDR3 is TGTGCCAGTAGTATGGGGGGAGCTCGCACAGATACGCAGTATTTT. The encoded protein is CASSMGGARTDTQYF.

This chain connects TRBV15 to TRBJ1-4, with a weak D call TRBD1 (6 bases). The germline gives CDR1 LNHNV, CDR2 YYDKDF (reference sequence). Trimming stripped 5 bases from V and 8 bases from J, with 9 bases between. The CDR3 consists of 12 residues. The CDR3 sequence: CATSGRGEKLFF. As DNA, the CDR3 is TGTGCCACCAGCGGTAGGGGGGAAAAACTGTTTTTT. Variable domain in full (rest from reference TRBV15 and TRBJ1-4): DAMVIQNPRYQVTQFGKPVTLSCSQTLNHNVMYWYQQKSSQAPKLLFHYYDKDFNNEADTPDNFQSRRPNTSFCFLDIRSPGLGDTAMYLCATSGRGEKLFFGSGTQLSVL.

The CDR3 coding sequence is TGTGCCAGCAGCTCGTCGACAGGGGTCTTCTATGGCTACACCTTC. Its protein product is CASSSSTGVFYGYTF. The chain has TRBV11-2 and TRBJ1-2; 8 bases line up with TRBD1. Germline loops: CDR1 SGHAT, CDR2 FQNNGV. Trimming took 4 bases from V and 4 from J; bases not matched to a gene: 8. This CDR3 spans 15 amino acids.

The chain links TRBV27 to TRBJ2-7; TRBD1 matches 7 bases. CDR3 length equals 13 residues. Trimming removed 4 bases from V and 3 bases from J; junction bases left unmatched: 3. Germline V gene sequence: CDR1 MNHEY, CDR2 SMNVEV (reference sequence). The CDR3 DNA follows: TGTGCCAGCAGTTCTAGGACAGGCTACGAGCAGTACTTC. As protein: CASSSRTGYEQYF.

This clone came up a few times. The J gene is TRBJ2-7, the V gene TRBV6-5, with D unclear. The CDR3 has 14 amino acids. From germline, CDR1 is MNHEY and CDR2 SVGAGI. With 5 bases removed from V and 2 bases from J, the gap between germline ends came to 13 bases. The DNA of the CDR3 is TGTGCCAGCAGTCAACCCCCCGACACCTACGAGCAGTACTTC. This sequence encodes CASSQPPDTYEQYF.

This chain links TRBV4-3 with TRBJ2-7; 8 bases fit TRBD1. Per germline, CDR1 LGHNA and CDR2 YSLEER. V dropped 1 base and J dropped 2; count of bases not matched to a gene: 7. This CDR3 has 16 residues. In nucleotides, the CDR3 is TGCGCCAGCAGCCAAGGAGAGAGGACAGGGACCTACGAGCAGTACTTC. Translated, it gives CASSQGERTGTYEQYF.

This rearrangement joins TRBV13 to TRBJ2-1; 11 nucleotides line up with TRBD2. The germline gives CDR1 PRHDT, CDR2 FYEKMQ (reference sequence). This CDR3 has 12 residues. J was trimmed by 15 bases and V by 2 bases; bases with no gene match: 3. The chain's CDR3 is CASSLTSGGRFF. The CDR3 bases are TGTGCCAGCAGCTTAACTAGCGGGGGTAGGTTCTTC.

The V gene is TRBV5-6, the J gene TRBJ2-7; 9 bases align to TRBD1. CDR1 is SGHDT and CDR2 is YYEEEE in the germline V gene. Trimming removed 0 bases from V and 8 bases from J; junction bases left unmatched: 12. This CDR3 comprises 16 residues. CDR3 DNA sequence: TGTGCCAGCAGCTTGGATGGTGCCGGGACAGGGAGTAAGCAGTACTTC. This encodes CASSLDGAGTGSKQYF.

The rearrangement links TRBV15 to TRBJ2-7; 7 bases agree with TRBD1. The V and J ends lost 4 bases and 3 bases, in that order; junction bases with no gene match: 6. CDR1 and CDR2 (germline): LNHNV, YYDKDF (reference sequence). There are 14 residues in the CDR3. The CDR3 sequence: CATSTLTGYYEQYF. The CDR3, as DNA: TGTGCCACCAGCACGCTGACAGGGTACTACGAGCAGTACTTC.

This rearrangement joins TRBV19 to TRBJ2-3; D not certain. CDR1 is LNHDA and CDR2 is SQIVND in the germline V gene (reference sequence). V lost 3 bases and J 6 bases, leaving 19 bases between the germline ends. The CDR3 has 16 residues. The CDR3 DNA sequence: TGTGCCAGTAGTATCGATTCTAGTGGAATCCGGGATACGCAGTATTTT. Its translation is CASSIDSSGIRDTQYF.

This chain uses TRBV7-9 with TRBJ2-2, with D perhaps being TRBD1 or TRBD2 (5 bases each). Trimming shortened V by 8 bases and J by 4 bases, and 17 bases separated the two germline ends. Germline loops: CDR1 SEHNR, CDR2 FQNEAQ (reference sequence). The CDR3 totals 15 residues. The CDR3 DNA sequence: TGTGCCAGCGTCTCGGGGCTTAAGCCCACCGGGGAGCTGTTTTTT. Its translation is CASVSGLKPTGELFF.

The rearrangement uses TRBV19 and TRBJ1-1; 9 bases are shared with TRBD1. This CDR3 comprises 14 residues. The trim removed 4 bases at V and 3 bases at J, leaving 3 bases unmatched. Germline CDR1 is LNHDA and CDR2 is SQIVND (reference sequence). CDR3 protein: CASSNRGHDTEAFF. The CDR3 DNA reads TGTGCCAGTAGTAACAGGGGGCATGACACTGAAGCTTTCTTT.

The table lists this clone with many counts. This chain connects TRBV15 to TRBJ2-1; D is unresolved. CDR3 length: 13 amino acids. In germline, CDR1 is LNHNV, CDR2 YYDKDF (reference sequence). The V end lost 1 base, the J end lost 3 bases, and 4 bases lay between the germline ends. As DNA, the CDR3 is TGTGCCACCAGCAGAGTGGACTACAATGAGCAGTTCTTC. Protein sequence: CATSRVDYNEQFF. The full variable domain, in which reference TRBV15 and TRBJ2-1 provide the parts outside the CDR3, is DAMVIQNPRYQVTQFGKPVTLSCSQTLNHNVMYWYQQKSSQAPKLLFHYYDKDFNNEADTPDNFQSRRPNTSFCFLDIRSPGLGDTAMYLCATSRVDYNEQFFGPGTRLTVL.

This sequence joins TRBV27 and TRBJ1-1, with D tentatively TRBD1 (5 bases). The CDR3 spans 12 residues. Per the germline V gene, CDR1 is MNHEY and CDR2 is SMNVEV (reference sequence). Trimming took off 6 bases at V and 4 bases at J, with 9 bases between the two ends. CDR3 DNA: TGTGCCAGCAGGGGGGTGGGCACTGAAGCTTTCTTT. Amino acids: CASRGVGTEAFF.

This chain uses TRBV5-5 with TRBJ1-2; 7 bases are shared with TRBD1. The junction had 8 bases not matched to a gene; V was cut back by 4 bases and J by 5 bases. This CDR3 comprises 14 residues. Per the germline V gene, CDR1 is SGHKS and CDR2 is YYEKEE (reference sequence). The CDR3 DNA sequence: TGTGCCAGCAGCCCTATCGGGACAGTGTATGGCTACACCTTC. Its protein product is CASSPIGTVYGYTF.

This sequence joins TRBV10-3 and TRBJ1-2; TRBD1 matches 7 bases. CDR1 ENHRY and CDR2 SYGVKD come from the germline V gene. CDR3 length: 13 amino acids. The V segment lost 2 bases and the J segment 8 bases; nucleotides outside the gene matches: 5. CDR3 region: CAISEDRAVGYTF. The CDR3 DNA sequence: TGTGCCATCAGTGAGGACAGGGCGGTAGGCTACACCTTC.

The chain couples TRBV19 to TRBJ2-7; D may match TRBD1 or TRBD2 (5 bases each). CDR1 and CDR2 (germline): LNHDA, SQIVND (reference sequence). The V and J ends lost 4 bases and 0 bases respectively, with 10 bases between them. This CDR3 has 14 amino acids. The CDR3, as DNA: TGTGCCAGTAGTAGCTGGGACGGCTCCTACGAGCAGTACTTC. The encoded protein is CASSSWDGSYEQYF.

The rearrangement uses TRBV5-1 and TRBJ2-4; TRBD2 matches 10 bases. Germline CDR1 SGHRS, CDR2 YFSETQ. The V segment lost 1 base and the J segment 3 bases; nucleotides outside the gene matches: 4. CDR3 length: 16 residues. CDR3 region: CASSLSVAGGKNIQYF. Here the CDR3 DNA reads TGCGCCAGCAGCTTGTCGGTAGCGGGAGGCAAAAACATTCAGTACTTC.

This clone is a singleton in its sample. The chain recombines TRBV6-1 with TRBJ1-1; possible D gene TRBD1, 5 bases. The CDR3 loop spans 14 amino acids. The germline V gene encodes CDR1 MNHNS and CDR2 SASEGT. V shed 5 bases and J shed 2 bases, with 12 bases lying between them. CDR3 amino acids: CASSQPQGNTEAFF. Written as DNA, the CDR3 is TGTGCCAGCAGTCAACCCCAGGGAAACACTGAAGCTTTCTTT.

The chain recombines TRBV28 with TRBJ1-5; tentative D call: TRBD1 (5 bases). The CDR3 covers 15 residues. V lost 6 bases to trimming and J lost 6 bases, with 18 bases between them. The germline gives CDR1 MDHEN, CDR2 SYDVKM. The CDR3 is CASSLVVGRGQPQHF. CDR3 DNA sequence: TGTGCCAGCAGCCTAGTGGTGGGGCGCGGTCAGCCCCAGCATTTT.

This clone has more than one count but fewer than ten. V is TRBV2 and J is TRBJ2-7; the match to TRBD2 covers 10 bases. J gave up 2 bases and V 10 bases, and 5 bases lay outside the gene matches. The CDR3 length is 13 residues. Per germline, CDR1 SNHLY and CDR2 FYNNEI. DNA of the CDR3: TGTGCCATTAGGACTAGCGGCCCCTACGAGCAGTACTTC. It is translated as CAIRTSGPYEQYF.

The chain carries TRBV5-4 and TRBJ2-1; 9 positions agree with TRBD1. Germline-derived CDR1 and CDR2 are SGHNT and YYREEE (reference sequence). Unmatched junction bases numbered 7, after V lost 3 bases and J lost 9 bases. The CDR3 is 14 amino acids. The CDR3 coding sequence is TGTGCCAGCAGCTACTGGACAGGGGAAGGTGAGCAGTTCTTC. It codes for CASSYWTGEGEQFF.